This paragraph reports one TCR beta chain. This specimen belongs to a study of blood T cell repertoires in COVID-19. Overall study context: Researchers got acute and convalescent COVID-19 samples from the United States, Italy and Spain.

The CDR3 is made up of 14 amino acids. The germline V gene has CDR1 SGDLS and CDR2 YYNGEE. V shed 5 bases, J shed 3 bases, and the junction held 4 bases outside the gene matches. Enrollees, about 18 to 95 years old, lived in approximately 25 US areas. Generated by immunoSEQ multiplex PCR, the TCRdb table keeps only in-frame clones and is missing some. The profile shows about 360,000 clones, around 90% of them singletons. Source material: PBMCs or T cells enriched from blood (not recorded which). The chain recombines TRBV9 with TRBJ1-4, with 7 bases matching TRBD1. The TCR sequence derives from a woman aged 40 to 50 with acute COVID-19. The CDR3 coding sequence is TGTGCCAGCAGTGAGACAGGGTCTAATGAAAAACTGTTTTTT. Translated, it gives CASSETGSNEKLFF.